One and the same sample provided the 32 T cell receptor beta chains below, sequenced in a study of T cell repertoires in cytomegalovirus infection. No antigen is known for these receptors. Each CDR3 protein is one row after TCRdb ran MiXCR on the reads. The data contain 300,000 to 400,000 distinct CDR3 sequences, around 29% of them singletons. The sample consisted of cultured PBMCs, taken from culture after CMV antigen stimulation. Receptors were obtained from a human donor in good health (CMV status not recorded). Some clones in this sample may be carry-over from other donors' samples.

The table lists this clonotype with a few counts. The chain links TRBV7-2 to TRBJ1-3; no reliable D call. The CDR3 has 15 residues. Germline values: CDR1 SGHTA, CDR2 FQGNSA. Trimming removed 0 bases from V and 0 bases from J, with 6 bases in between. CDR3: CASSLASASGNTIYF. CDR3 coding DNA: TGTGCCAGCAGCTTAGCATCCGCCTCTGGAAACACCATATATTTT.

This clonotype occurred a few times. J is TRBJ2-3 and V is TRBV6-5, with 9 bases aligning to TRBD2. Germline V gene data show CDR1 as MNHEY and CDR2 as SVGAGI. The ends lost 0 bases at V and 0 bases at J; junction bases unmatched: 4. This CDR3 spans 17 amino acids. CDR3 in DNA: TGTGCCAGCAGTTACTCGGGGGCGGGGGGGAGCACAGATACGCAGTATTTT. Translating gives CASSYSGAGGSTDTQYF.

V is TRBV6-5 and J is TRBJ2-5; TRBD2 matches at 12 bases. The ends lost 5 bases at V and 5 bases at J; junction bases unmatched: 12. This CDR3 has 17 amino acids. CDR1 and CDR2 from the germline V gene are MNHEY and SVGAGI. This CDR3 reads CASSRPLAGGPGETQYF. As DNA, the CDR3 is TGTGCCAGCAGTCGGCCTCTAGCGGGGGGGCCAGGGGAGACCCAGTACTTC.

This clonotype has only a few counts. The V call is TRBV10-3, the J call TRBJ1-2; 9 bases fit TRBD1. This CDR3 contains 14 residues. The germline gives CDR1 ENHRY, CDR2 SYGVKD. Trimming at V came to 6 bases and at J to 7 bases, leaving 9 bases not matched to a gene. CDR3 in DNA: TGTGCCATCAGACGGGACAGGGAAGCTTTTGGCTACACCTTC. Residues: CAIRRDREAFGYTF.

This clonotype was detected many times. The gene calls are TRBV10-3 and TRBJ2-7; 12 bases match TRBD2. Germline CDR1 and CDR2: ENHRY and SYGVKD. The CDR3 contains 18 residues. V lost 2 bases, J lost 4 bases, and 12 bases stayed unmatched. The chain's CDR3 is CAISEASGRADGRYEQYF. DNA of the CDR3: TGTGCCATCAGTGAGGCTAGCGGGAGGGCCGATGGAAGATACGAGCAGTACTTC.

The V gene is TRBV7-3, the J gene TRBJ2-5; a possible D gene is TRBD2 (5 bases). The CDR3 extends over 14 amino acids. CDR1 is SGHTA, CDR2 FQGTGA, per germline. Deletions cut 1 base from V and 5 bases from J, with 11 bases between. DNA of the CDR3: TGTGCCAGCAGCTTAAGTGGGAGTCGGGAGACCCAGTACTTC. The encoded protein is CASSLSGSRETQYF. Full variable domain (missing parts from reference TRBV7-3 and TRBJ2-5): GAGVSQTPSNKVTEKGKYVELRCDPISGHTALYWYRQSLGQGPEFLIYFQGTGAADDSGLPNDRFFAVRPEGSVSTLKIQRTERGDSAVYLCASSLSGSRETQYFGPGTRLLVL.

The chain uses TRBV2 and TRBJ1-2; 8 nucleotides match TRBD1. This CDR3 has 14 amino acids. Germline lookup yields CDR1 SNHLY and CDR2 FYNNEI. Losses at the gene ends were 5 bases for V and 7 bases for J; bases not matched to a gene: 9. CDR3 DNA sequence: TGTGCCAGCAGTCAGAGACAGGGGTCGTCTGGCTACACCTTC. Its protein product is CASSQRQGSSGYTF.

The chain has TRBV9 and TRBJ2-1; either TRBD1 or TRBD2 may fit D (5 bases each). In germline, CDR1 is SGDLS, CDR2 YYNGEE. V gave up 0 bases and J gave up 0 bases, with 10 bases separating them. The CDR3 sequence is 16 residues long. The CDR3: CASSVGGPLSYNEQFF. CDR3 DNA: TGTGCCAGCAGCGTAGGGGGACCTCTCTCCTACAATGAGCAGTTCTTC.

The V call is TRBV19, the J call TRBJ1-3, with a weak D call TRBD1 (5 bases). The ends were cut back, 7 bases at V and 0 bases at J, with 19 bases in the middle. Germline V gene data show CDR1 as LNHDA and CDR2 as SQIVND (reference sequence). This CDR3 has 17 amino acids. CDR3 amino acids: CASTQPARGISGNTIYF. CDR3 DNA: TGTGCCAGTACCCAGCCGGCTCGGGGGATCTCTGGAAACACCATATATTTT.

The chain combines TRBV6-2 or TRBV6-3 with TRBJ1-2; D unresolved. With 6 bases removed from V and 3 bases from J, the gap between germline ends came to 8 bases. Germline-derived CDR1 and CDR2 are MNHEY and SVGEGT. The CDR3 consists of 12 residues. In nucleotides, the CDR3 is TGTGCCAGCAGGGACGGAGACTATGGCTACACCTTC. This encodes CASRDGDYGYTF.

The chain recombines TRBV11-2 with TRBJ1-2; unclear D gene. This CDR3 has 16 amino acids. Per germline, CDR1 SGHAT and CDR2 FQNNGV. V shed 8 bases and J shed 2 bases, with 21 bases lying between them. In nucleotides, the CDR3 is TGTGCCAGCTATCGAGCCGGGTTTCTCCTCAACTATGGCTACACCTTC. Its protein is CASYRAGFLLNYGYTF.

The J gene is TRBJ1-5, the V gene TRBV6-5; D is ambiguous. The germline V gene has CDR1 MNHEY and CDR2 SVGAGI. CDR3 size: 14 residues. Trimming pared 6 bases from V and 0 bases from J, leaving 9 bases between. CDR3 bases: TGTGCCAGCAGCCGAGGGTATAGCAATCAGCCCCAGCATTTT. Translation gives CASSRGYSNQPQHF.

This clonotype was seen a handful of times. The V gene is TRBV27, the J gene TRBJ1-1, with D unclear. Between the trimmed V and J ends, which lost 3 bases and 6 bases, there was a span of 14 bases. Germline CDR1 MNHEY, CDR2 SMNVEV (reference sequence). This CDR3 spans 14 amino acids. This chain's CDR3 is CASSFWGEFAEAFF. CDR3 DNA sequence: TGTGCCAGCAGTTTCTGGGGTGAATTCGCTGAAGCTTTCTTT.

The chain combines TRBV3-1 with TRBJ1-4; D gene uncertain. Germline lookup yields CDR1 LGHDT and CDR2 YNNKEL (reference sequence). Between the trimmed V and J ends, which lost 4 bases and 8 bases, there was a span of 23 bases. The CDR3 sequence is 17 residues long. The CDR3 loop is CASSLNPGLRVREKLFF. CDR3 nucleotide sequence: TGTGCCAGCAGCCTCAACCCCGGATTAAGGGTACGGGAAAAACTGTTTTTT.

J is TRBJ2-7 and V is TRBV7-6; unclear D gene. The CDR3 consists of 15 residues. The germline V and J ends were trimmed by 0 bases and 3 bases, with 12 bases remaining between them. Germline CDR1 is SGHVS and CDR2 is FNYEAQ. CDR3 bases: TGTGCCAGCAGCTTAGCAGGGTCGGAGTACTACGAGCAGTACTTC. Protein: CASSLAGSEYYEQYF. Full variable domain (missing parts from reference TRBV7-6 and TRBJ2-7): GAGVSQSPRYKVTKRGQDVALRCDPISGHVSLYWYRQALGQGPEFLTYFNYEAQQDKSGLPNDRFSAERPEGSISTLTIQRTEQRDSAMYRCASSLAGSEYYEQYFGPGTRLTVT.

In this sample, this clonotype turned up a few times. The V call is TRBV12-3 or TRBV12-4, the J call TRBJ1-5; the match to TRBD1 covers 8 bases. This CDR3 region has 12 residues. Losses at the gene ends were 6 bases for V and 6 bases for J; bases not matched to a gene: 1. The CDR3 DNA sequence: TGTGCCAGCAGGACAGGGGCTCAGCCCCAGCATTTT. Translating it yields CASRTGAQPQHF.

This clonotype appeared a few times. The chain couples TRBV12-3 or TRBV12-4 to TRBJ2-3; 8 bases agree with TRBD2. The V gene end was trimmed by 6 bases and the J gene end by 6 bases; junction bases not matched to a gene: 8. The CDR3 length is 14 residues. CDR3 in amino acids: CASSREAGGDTQYF. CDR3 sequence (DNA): TGTGCCAGCAGCCGGGAGGCGGGAGGTGATACGCAGTATTTT.

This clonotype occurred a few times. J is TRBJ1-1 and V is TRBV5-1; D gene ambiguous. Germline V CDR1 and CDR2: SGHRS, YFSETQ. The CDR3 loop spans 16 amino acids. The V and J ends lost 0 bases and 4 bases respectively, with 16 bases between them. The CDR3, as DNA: TGCGCCAGCAGCTTGGGAGGTGGAGAGGGTGTCACTGAAGCTTTCTTT. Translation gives CASSLGGGEGVTEAFF.

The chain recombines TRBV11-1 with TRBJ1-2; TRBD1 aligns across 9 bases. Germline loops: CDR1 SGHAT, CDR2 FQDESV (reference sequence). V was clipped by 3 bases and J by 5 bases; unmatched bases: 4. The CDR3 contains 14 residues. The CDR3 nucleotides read TGTGCCAGCAGCTTGACAGGGGGTAGTTATGGCTACACCTTC. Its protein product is CASSLTGGSYGYTF.

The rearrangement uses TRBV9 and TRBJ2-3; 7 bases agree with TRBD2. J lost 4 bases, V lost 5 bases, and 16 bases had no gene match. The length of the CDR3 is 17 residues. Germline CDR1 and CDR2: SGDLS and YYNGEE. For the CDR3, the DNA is TGTGCCAGCAGTCCAGACCCCAGGGCGGGAGAGGCAGATACGCAGTATTTT. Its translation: CASSPDPRAGEADTQYF.

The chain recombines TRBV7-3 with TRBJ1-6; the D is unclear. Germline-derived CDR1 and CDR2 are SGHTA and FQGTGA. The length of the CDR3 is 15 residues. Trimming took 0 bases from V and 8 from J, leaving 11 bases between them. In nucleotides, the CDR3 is TGTGCCAGCAGCTTAACTCCTCCTGGAGATTCACCCCTCCACTTT. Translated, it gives CASSLTPPGDSPLHF.

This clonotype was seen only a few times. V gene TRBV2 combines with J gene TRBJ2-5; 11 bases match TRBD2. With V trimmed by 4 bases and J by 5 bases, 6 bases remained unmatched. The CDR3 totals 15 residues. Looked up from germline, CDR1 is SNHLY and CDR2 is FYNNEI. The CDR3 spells CASSAGTSGWETQYF. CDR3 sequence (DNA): TGTGCCAGCAGTGCAGGGACTAGCGGATGGGAGACCCAGTACTTC.

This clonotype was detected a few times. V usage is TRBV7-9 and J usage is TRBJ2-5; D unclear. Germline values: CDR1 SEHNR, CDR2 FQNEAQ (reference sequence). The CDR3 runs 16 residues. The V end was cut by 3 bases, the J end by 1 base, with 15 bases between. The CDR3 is CASSFGRAVGQETQYF. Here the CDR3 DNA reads TGTGCCAGCAGCTTCGGACGAGCAGTTGGCCAAGAGACCCAGTACTTC.

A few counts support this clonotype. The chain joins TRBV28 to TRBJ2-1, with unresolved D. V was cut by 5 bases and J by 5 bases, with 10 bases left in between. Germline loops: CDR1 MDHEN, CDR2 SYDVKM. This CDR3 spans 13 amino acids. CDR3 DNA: TGTGCCAGCAGTCCCCGACCCCACAATGAGCAGTTCTTC. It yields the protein CASSPRPHNEQFF.

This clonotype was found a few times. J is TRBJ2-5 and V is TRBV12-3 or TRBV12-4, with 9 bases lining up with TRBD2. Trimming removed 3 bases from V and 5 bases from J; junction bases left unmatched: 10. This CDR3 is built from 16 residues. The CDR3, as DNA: TGTGCCAGCAGTTTCGGTAGCGGGAGCCCTCCGGAGACCCAGTACTTC. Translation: CASSFGSGSPPETQYF.

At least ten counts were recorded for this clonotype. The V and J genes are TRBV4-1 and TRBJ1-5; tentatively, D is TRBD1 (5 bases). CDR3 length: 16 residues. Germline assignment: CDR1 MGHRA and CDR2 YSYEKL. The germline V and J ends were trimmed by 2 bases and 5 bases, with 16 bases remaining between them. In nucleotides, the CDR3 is TGCGCCAGCAGCCAAATTATGAGGGGTCTGGATCAGCCCCAGCATTTT. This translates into CASSQIMRGLDQPQHF.

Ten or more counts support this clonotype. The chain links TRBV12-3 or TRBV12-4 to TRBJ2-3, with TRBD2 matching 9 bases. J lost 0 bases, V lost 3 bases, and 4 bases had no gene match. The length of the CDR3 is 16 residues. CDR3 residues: CASSLRLAGSTDTQYF. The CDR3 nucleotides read TGTGCCAGCAGTTTGAGGCTAGCGGGGAGCACAGATACGCAGTATTTT.

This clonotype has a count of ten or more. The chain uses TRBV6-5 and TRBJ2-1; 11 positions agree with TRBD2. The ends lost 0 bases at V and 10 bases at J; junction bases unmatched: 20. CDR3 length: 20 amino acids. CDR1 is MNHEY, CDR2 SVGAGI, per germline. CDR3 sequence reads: CASSYSSGTSGSSGGGEQFF. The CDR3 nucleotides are TGTGCCAGCAGTTACTCATCCGGGACTAGCGGTTCTTCCGGGGGAGGAGAGCAGTTCTTC.

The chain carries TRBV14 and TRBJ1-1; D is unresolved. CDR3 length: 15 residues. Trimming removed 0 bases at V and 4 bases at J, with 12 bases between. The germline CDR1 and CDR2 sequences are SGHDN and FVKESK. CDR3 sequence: CASSQELIRGTEAFF. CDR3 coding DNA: TGTGCCAGCAGCCAAGAATTGATCCGGGGCACTGAAGCTTTCTTT.

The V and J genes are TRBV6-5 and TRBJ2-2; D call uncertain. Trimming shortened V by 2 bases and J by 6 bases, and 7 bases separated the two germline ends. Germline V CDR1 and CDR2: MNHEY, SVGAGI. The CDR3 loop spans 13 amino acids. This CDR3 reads CASSYVGPGELFF. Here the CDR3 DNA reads TGTGCCAGCAGTTACGTGGGTCCCGGGGAGCTGTTTTTT.

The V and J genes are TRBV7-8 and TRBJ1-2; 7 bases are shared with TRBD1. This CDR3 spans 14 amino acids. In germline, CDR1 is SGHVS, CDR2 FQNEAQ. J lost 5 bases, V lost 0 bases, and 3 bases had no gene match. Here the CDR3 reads CASSLAQGDYGYTF. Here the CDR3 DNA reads TGTGCCAGCAGCTTAGCGCAGGGGGATTATGGCTACACCTTC.

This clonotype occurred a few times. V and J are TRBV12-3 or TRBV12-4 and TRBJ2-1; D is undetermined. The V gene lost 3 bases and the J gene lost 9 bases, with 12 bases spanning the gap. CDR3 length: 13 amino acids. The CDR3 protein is CASSLGLGTEQFF. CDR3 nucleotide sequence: TGTGCCAGCAGTTTGGGCCTCGGCACTGAGCAGTTCTTC.